The sequence of this T cell receptor (beta chain) was determined in a study of identical twins. TCRdb re-called the 5' RACE reads through MiXCR, storing one row per CDR3 protein. The sample carries hundreds of thousands of distinct CDR3 sequences, approximately 6.1% recorded once. Whole-study results and caveats: Excess low generation probability was seen in twin-shared out-of-frame alpha sequences.

To note about this clonotype: Its antigen remains unidentified.

Trimming took 7 bases from V and 8 from J; bases not matched to a gene: 8. The CDR3 sequence is 13 residues long. Looked up from germline, CDR1 is MNHEY and CDR2 is SMNVEV (reference sequence). Sequencing was carried out using naive T cells sorted from blood. The rearrangement links TRBV27 to TRBJ2-1, with 7 bases matching TRBD2. The source of this sequence is a man aged 18 to 35 in good health. CDR3 bases: TGTGCCAGCATGAGGTATGGGGGGGATGAGCAGTTCTTC. This gives the protein CASMRYGGDEQFF.